This T cell receptor beta chain was recorded in a study of CD8 T cell repertoires and HIV-1 epitope variants (dated by TCRdb to the early 2020s). General notes on the study: Twenty-five peptides representing autologous and known Gag and Nef epitope variants were each used to stimulate T cells in separate culture wells. Among the control conditions were a peptide pool of CMV, EBV and flu, the Ebola AY9 epitope serving as a negative control, and a well with no peptide. Three Gag epitope families and Nef HW9 and YT9 were included among the tested epitopes. T cells were enriched with the EasySep Human T Cell Enrichment Kit and co-cultured with equal numbers of autologous T cell-negative cells as antigen-presenting cells. For less than 13 days the cultures were kept in IMDM with gentamicin, and on days 3 and 7 half of the media was changed with IL-2, IL-7 and IL-15 added. An aliquot of 1M T cells was saved as an uncultured baseline condition, separate from the approximately 75 T cell cultures. Running each culture condition in triplicate, except for one peptide done in duplicate, gave a total of 70 to 85 T cell cultures. What the authors observed across the whole study: The assay identified only TCR beta chains and indicated proliferation to antigen, not T cell function or cytokine profile. The study identified 8 or 9 antigen-specific TCR beta clonotypes, more than five of which appeared to be cross-reactive for autologous or known escape epitope variants. A handful of clonotypes recognized the Nef KF9 family and one the HW9 family, with no responses to the TAALDMSHF plasma variant.

Concerning this clone itself: What this receptor recognizes is not known. Base qualities are not at hand, and no much larger clone is one base apart.

The EasySep Human CD8+ T Cell Enrichment Kit was used on day 10 to isolate CD8+ T cells from every culture. Sequencing of TCR beta CDR3 regions was done on the immunoSEQ platform at survey depth. The QIAamp DNA micro kit was used to extract genomic DNA from every cultured and uncultured CD8+ T cell population. For the original study's pipeline: Samples with under 5,000 productive reads were excluded, and this exclusion removed about 7% of the roughly 80 HIV peptide-stimulated cultures. A MANAFEST web app trimmed sequences to CDR3 and removed nonproductive sequences, CDR3s under 5 amino acids, and those not starting C or ending F/W. Clonotypes were classified as antigen-specific only if expansion was observed in at least 2 of 3 replicates versus the no-peptide control at FDR 0.01, only within one epitope family. A specific clonotype also had to show a frequency at least fivefold higher than in wells stimulated with peptides from other epitope families. This immuneACCESS table, as held by TCRdb, lists in-frame sequences with V and J called but not all clones. Of the missing ones, under half trace to an unresolved V gene in checked studies; the others have no known cause. V and J calls and clone size are as listed in that table; D and trimming were resolved from the DNA. Here the sample has a few thousand clones; more than 55% occur a single time. The ten top clones hold about 41% of the sample.

Sequencing was done on a sample of cultured CD8+ T cells derived from PBMCs. The source of this sequence is a male donor with HIV.

This receptor has the CDR3 CASSVGLAGATDTQYF. The DNA is as follows: TGTGCCAGCAGCGTAGGGCTAGCGGGAGCCACAGATACGCAGTATTTT. Recombination linked TRBV9 to TRBJ2-3; TRBD2 matches 10 bases in the middle. Including cysteine and phenylalanine, the CDR3 has 16 amino acids. The only DNA kept is the CDR3, 48 bases in frame from the first base. From the germline V gene, CDR1 is SGDLS and CDR2 is YYNGEE. At the junction V is shortened by 0 bases and J by 2 bases; bases outside the gene matches: 3.